These 27 T cell receptor beta chains originate from one sample sequenced in a study of siplizumab effects on memory and regulatory T cells. Clones were sequenced by immunoSEQ multiplex PCR, and TCRdb holds only the in-frame ones, with some missing. The data show approximately 65,000 clones, with 83% seen just once and approximately 3.4% held by the top ten. The source material was memory CD4+ T cells sorted from blood. These receptors all stem from a human donor in good health.

This chain connects TRBV9 to TRBJ2-7; D tentatively reads TRBD1 or TRBD2 (5 bases each). This CDR3 is 15 amino acids long. Trimming stripped 4 bases from V and 0 bases from J, with 14 bases between. From germline, CDR1 is SGDLS and CDR2 YYNGEE. Here the CDR3 DNA reads TGTGCCAGCAGCCAAATGGGGGATAGCTCCTACGAGCAGTACTTC. This gives the protein CASSQMGDSSYEQYF.

J is TRBJ1-3 and V is TRBV19; D is uncertain. The V gene lost 10 bases and the J gene lost 4 bases, with 20 bases spanning the gap. This CDR3 region has 15 residues. The V gene's germline CDR1 is LNHDA and CDR2 SQIVND (reference sequence). The CDR3: CATRGGRVLGNTIYF. The CDR3 region has the DNA TGTGCCACTCGAGGCGGAAGGGTTCTCGGAAACACCATATATTTT.

The gene calls are TRBV28 and TRBJ1-2, with 11 bases fitting TRBD1. The J segment lost 5 bases and the V segment lost 4 bases, leaving 9 bases of the junction unmatched. The V gene's germline CDR1 is MDHEN and CDR2 SYDVKM. This CDR3 is built from 16 residues. CDR3 sequence: CASSYLGQGAGYGYTF. CDR3 bases: TGTGCCAGCAGTTACTTAGGACAGGGGGCCGGATATGGCTACACCTTC.

This chain uses TRBV7-2 with TRBJ1-6; D remains unclear. Germline assignment: CDR1 SGHTA and CDR2 FQGNSA. The CDR3 consists of 13 residues. V lost 2 bases and J lost 9, with 8 bases in between. The CDR3 DNA sequence: TGTGCCAGCAGCTTACAAACCGGTTCACCCCTCCACTTT. It codes for CASSLQTGSPLHF.

This chain connects TRBV9 to TRBJ2-7, with 10 nucleotides matching TRBD1. The CDR3 runs 14 residues. V lost 2 bases and J lost 4; bases outside the gene matches: 3. Germline V gives CDR1 SGDLS, CDR2 YYNGEE. In nucleotides, the CDR3 is TGTGCCAGCAGCGTGGGGGACAGGGGTTACGAGCAGTACTTC. Translating it yields CASSVGDRGYEQYF.

This chain connects TRBV4-1 to TRBJ1-5; 8 nucleotides match TRBD1. V lost 1 base, J lost 6 bases, and 8 bases stayed unmatched. This CDR3 region has 16 residues. CDR1 and CDR2 from the germline V gene are MGHRA and YSYEKL. For the CDR3, the DNA is TGCGCCAGCAGCCAAGGTCAGGGGGCGCGACGTCAGCCCCAGCATTTT. Translated, it gives CASSQGQGARRQPQHF.

The rearrangement joins TRBV2 to TRBJ2-1, with 9 bases matching TRBD2. Trimming cost V 5 bases and J 6 bases; bases outside gene matches: 5. The V gene's germline CDR1 is SNHLY and CDR2 FYNNEI. The CDR3 contains 14 residues. The CDR3 sequence: CASSRSGGPNEQFF. In DNA form, the CDR3 reads TGTGCCAGCAGTCGGAGCGGGGGGCCCAATGAGCAGTTCTTC.

The chain has TRBV2 and TRBJ2-1; D is possibly TRBD2 (7 bases). This CDR3 has 15 residues. Looked up from germline, CDR1 is SNHLY and CDR2 is FYNNEI. Trimming shortened V by 4 bases and J by 5 bases, and 15 bases separated the two germline ends. The CDR3 is CASSGSGGRNNEQFF. The CDR3, as DNA: TGTGCCAGCAGTGGTTCGGGGGGCAGAAACAATGAGCAGTTCTTC.

The chain carries TRBV5-5 and TRBJ1-5, with no clear D. The V end was cut by 4 bases, the J end by 3 bases, with 17 bases between. The CDR3 runs to 16 residues. Germline CDR1 reads SGHKS; CDR2 reads YYEKEE (reference sequence). The CDR3 DNA is TGTGCCAGCAGCCCCTACGCGGGTAGTCTCAATCAGCCCCAGCATTTT. This gives the protein CASSPYAGSLNQPQHF.

Concerning this clone: One junction end does not reproduce the germline sequence, and a read error may be involved. V gene TRBV29-1 combines with J gene TRBJ1-2; 9 positions agree with TRBD1. This CDR3 is built from 13 residues. Germline CDR1 SQVTM, CDR2 ANQGSEA. CDR3 sequence reads: CSVGAGQGYDYTF. The CDR3 nucleotides read TGCAGCGTAGGGGCGGGACAGGGCTATGACTACACCTTC.

J is TRBJ1-3 and V is TRBV6-1; D unresolved. This CDR3 is 16 amino acids long. Between the trimmed V and J ends, which lost 4 bases and 2 bases, there was a span of 15 bases. Germline-derived CDR1 and CDR2 are MNHNS and SASEGT. The CDR3 DNA is TGTGCCAGCAGTGGGTTGTTGGGAGTCACTGGAAACACCATATATTTT. This gives the protein CASSGLLGVTGNTIYF.

The J gene is TRBJ1-1, the V gene TRBV7-3; D ambiguous. V was shortened by 5 bases and J by 6 bases, with 19 bases between the two germline ends. In germline, CDR1 is SGHTA, CDR2 FQGTGA. The CDR3 has 15 amino acids. The CDR3 sequence is CASSQQPGKGAEAFF. The CDR3 DNA is TGTGCCAGCAGCCAACAACCAGGAAAAGGCGCTGAAGCTTTCTTT.

The chain recombines TRBV4-1 with TRBJ1-1; D not resolved. Trimming took 1 base from V and 3 from J, leaving 3 bases between them. Germline assignment: CDR1 MGHRA and CDR2 YSYEKL. The CDR3 is made up of 12 amino acids. CDR3 sequence: CASSQAYTEAFF. The DNA for the CDR3 is TGCGCCAGCAGCCAAGCGTACACTGAAGCTTTCTTT.

The chain uses TRBV7-6 and TRBJ2-3; 10 bases align to TRBD1. After removal of 5 bases from V and 3 bases from J, the junction contained 5 bases not matched to a gene. The CDR3 length is 15 residues. Germline V gives CDR1 SGHVS, CDR2 FNYEAQ. CDR3 region: CASSTGQGRTDTQYF. DNA of the CDR3: TGTGCCAGCAGCACGGGACAGGGGCGAACAGATACGCAGTATTTT. Together with reference TRBV7-6 and TRBJ2-3, the CDR3 gives the full variable domain: GAGVSQSPRYKVTKRGQDVALRCDPISGHVSLYWYRQALGQGPEFLTYFNYEAQQDKSGLPNDRFSAERPEGSISTLTIQRTEQRDSAMYRCASSTGQGRTDTQYFGPGTRLTVL.

V usage is TRBV7-3 and J usage is TRBJ2-1; 12 bases fit TRBD2. Germline V CDR1 and CDR2: SGHTA, FQGTGA. CDR3 length: 19 amino acids. Trimming removed 5 bases from V and 1 base from J; junction bases left unmatched: 12. CDR3 in DNA: TGTGCCAGCAGCAGACGACTAGCGGGAGAGCGCACTTCCTACAATGAGCAGTTCTTC. Its protein is CASSRRLAGERTSYNEQFF.

This chain connects TRBV5-1 to TRBJ2-4, with 11 bases aligning to TRBD2. V gave up 5 bases and J gave up 9 bases; unmatched junction bases: 10. The CDR3 has 15 residues. Germline V gene lookup returns CDR1 SGHRS and CDR2 YFSETQ. CDR3: CASSDLAGGPGIQYF. In DNA form, the CDR3 reads TGCGCCAGCAGTGATCTAGCGGGGGGCCCTGGCATTCAGTACTTC.

The CDR3 sequence: CASSEVRGGQPQHF. DNA for the CDR3: TGTGCCAGCAGTGAGGTTAGGGGCGGTCAGCCCCAGCATTTT. This chain joins TRBV2 and TRBJ1-5; the D gene is possibly TRBD1 (5 bases). V was cut by 3 bases and J by 6 bases, with 12 bases left in between. The germline V gene encodes CDR1 SNHLY and CDR2 FYNNEI. This CDR3 comprises 14 residues.

The J gene is TRBJ1-3, the V gene TRBV5-5; no clear D. This CDR3 region has 15 residues. The V end was cut by 1 base, the J end by 3 bases, with 11 bases between. Germline CDR1 SGHKS, CDR2 YYEKEE (reference sequence). The CDR3 nucleotides are TGTGCCAGCAGCTTGACTTTACTCCTTGGAAACACCATATATTTT. The encoded protein is CASSLTLLLGNTIYF.

The table lists this clone with a count of one. The CDR3 loop is CSAREREQYF. The CDR3 DNA sequence: TGCAGTGCTAGAGAACGCGAACAGTACTTC. This chain links TRBV20-1 with TRBJ2-7, with no clear D. Germline CDR1 DFQATT, CDR2 SNEGSKA (reference sequence). The V gene lost 0 bases and the J gene lost 10 bases, with 7 bases spanning the gap. The CDR3 loop spans 10 amino acids.

The chain carries TRBV6-1 and TRBJ2-2; no clear D gene. Germline CDR1 and CDR2: MNHNS and SASEGT. The CDR3 covers 14 residues. With 2 bases removed from V and 7 bases from J, the gap between germline ends came to 11 bases. The CDR3 reads CASSELGPFGELFF. The CDR3 DNA reads TGTGCCAGCAGTGAATTAGGACCTTTCGGGGAGCTGTTTTTT.

This clone has a single count. The rearrangement joins TRBV4-1 to TRBJ1-5, with 11 bases matching TRBD1. V trimming: 3 bases; J trimming: 6 bases; junction bases outside the gene matches: 25. This CDR3 is 22 amino acids long. The germline CDR1 and CDR2 sequences are MGHRA and YSYEKL. The CDR3 DNA is TGCGCCAGCAGCCAGGTGGCTGTAACCCAATGGACAGGGGGCTTGAGGAGTCAGCCCCAGCATTTT. This sequence encodes CASSQVAVTQWTGGLRSQPQHF.

This chain connects TRBV18 to TRBJ2-7; D not certain. In germline, CDR1 is KGHSH, CDR2 LQKENI. The CDR3 spans 12 residues. The V end lost 1 base, the J end lost 7 bases, and 8 bases lay between the germline ends. The CDR3 protein is CASSPQGKEQYF. DNA for the CDR3: TGTGCCAGCTCACCACAGGGTAAAGAGCAGTACTTC.

The chain couples TRBV7-3 to TRBJ2-1, with D perhaps TRBD1 or TRBD2 (5 bases each). The CDR3 loop spans 15 amino acids. Trimming took 0 bases from V and 7 from J, leaving 13 bases between them. CDR1 is SGHTA, CDR2 FQGTGA, per germline. The CDR3 DNA reads TGTGCCAGCAGCTTAACAGCTGGGACGAGAAATGAGCAGTTCTTC. It specifies CASSLTAGTRNEQFF.

The CDR3 loop reads CSVVGEEKLFF. CDR3 DNA: TGCAGTGTGGTAGGGGAGGAAAAACTGTTTTTT. This chain connects TRBV20-1 to TRBJ1-4, with D perhaps matching TRBD1 (5 bases). Germline V gene sequence: CDR1 DFQATT, CDR2 SNEGSKA (reference sequence). This CDR3 comprises 11 residues. Trimming shortened V by 7 bases and J by 8 bases, and 11 bases separated the two germline ends.

The rearrangement joins TRBV2 to TRBJ2-7; 8 nucleotides agree with TRBD1. This CDR3 region has 13 residues. In germline, CDR1 is SNHLY, CDR2 FYNNEI. J was trimmed by 4 bases and V by 7 bases; bases with no gene match: 6. The CDR3 loop is CASTGTGRYEQYF. The DNA for the CDR3 is TGTGCCAGCACTGGGACAGGTCGATACGAGCAGTACTTC. The full variable domain, its missing parts supplied by reference TRBV2 and TRBJ2-7, is EPEVTQTPSHQVTQMGQEVILRCVPISNHLYFYWYRQILGQKVEFLVSFYNNEISEKSEIFDDQFSVERPDGSNFTLKIRSTKLEDSAMYFCASTGTGRYEQYFGPGTRLTVT.

V gene TRBV11-2 combines with J gene TRBJ2-7; 8 nucleotides align to TRBD2. Germline assignment: CDR1 SGHAT and CDR2 FQNNGV. V shed 2 bases and J 4 bases; nucleotides not matched to a gene: 10. This CDR3 has 16 amino acids. The CDR3, as DNA: TGTGCCAGCAGCTTAAGTCCCAGGAGCGGGGGATACGAGCAGTACTTC. Protein product: CASSLSPRSGGYEQYF.

The V and J genes are TRBV6-1 and TRBJ2-7; D might be TRBD1 or TRBD2, each matching 5 bases. V lost 0 bases to trimming and J lost 3 bases, with 21 bases between them. The germline CDR1 and CDR2 sequences are MNHNS and SASEGT. The CDR3 runs 18 residues. The CDR3 protein is CASSEAGLSGRANYEQYF. DNA of the CDR3: TGTGCCAGCAGTGAAGCAGGTTTGTCGGGACGTGCGAACTACGAGCAGTACTTC.